The 19 T cell receptor beta chains below were found in one sample sequenced in a study of OX40 agonist ivuxolimab in advanced cancers. Assay: immunoSEQ multiplex PCR; the TCRdb copy retains only in-frame clones and omits some. The sample shows tens of thousands of clones, around 84% of them seen only once. The sample here was CD4+ or CD8+ T cells sorted from blood, taken in a trial of the OX40 agonist ivuxolimab. The source of these receptors is an adult with an advanced solid tumor such as melanoma, head and neck, liver or kidney cancer.

CDR3: CASSRTVRPHTDTQYF. CDR3 bases: TGTGCCAGCAGTCGGACCGTTCGTCCGCACACAGATACGCAGTATTTT. The V call is TRBV2, the J call TRBJ2-3, with D hard to call. The CDR3 runs 16 residues. Germline V gene data show CDR1 as SNHLY and CDR2 as FYNNEI. V lost 5 bases and J 2 bases, leaving 17 bases between the germline ends.

This chain joins TRBV5-5 and TRBJ2-7; TRBD2 matches 9 bases. This CDR3 comprises 15 residues. Trimming cost V 0 bases and J 3 bases; bases outside gene matches: 4. The germline CDR1 and CDR2 sequences are SGHKS and YYEKEE (reference sequence). The CDR3 bases are TGTGCCAGCAGCTTGGATGCGGGAGGGTTCTACGAGCAGTACTTC. This encodes CASSLDAGGFYEQYF.

The chain links TRBV4-1 to TRBJ1-1; D is possibly TRBD1 (6 bases). Trimming shortened V by 1 base and J by 2 bases, and 14 bases separated the two germline ends. This CDR3 region has 16 residues. Germline CDR1 and CDR2: MGHRA and YSYEKL. CDR3 bases: TGCGCCAGCAGCCAAGCAACCGGGACACCAAACACTGAAGCTTTCTTT. This sequence encodes CASSQATGTPNTEAFF.

This chain links TRBV2 with TRBJ2-6; D gene unclear. Germline values: CDR1 SNHLY, CDR2 FYNNEI. Trimming left V 4 bases short and J 2 bases short, with 6 bases between. This CDR3 contains 14 residues. The DNA for the CDR3 is TGTGCCAGCAGTGGTTTAGCTGGGGCCAACGTCCTGACTTTC. It yields the protein CASSGLAGANVLTF.

The DNA of the CDR3 is TGTGCCAGCAGCTTAATATGGGACGGACTAGCGGGAATAGCCACCGTACCCACAGATACGCAGTATTTT. Translating it yields CASSLIWDGLAGIATVPTDTQYF. The chain uses TRBV7-3 and TRBJ2-3, with 12 nucleotides matching TRBD2. J gave up 2 bases and V 1 base, and 22 bases lay outside the gene matches. Germline V CDR1 and CDR2: SGHTA, FQGTGA. The CDR3 runs to 23 residues.

CDR3 DNA sequence: TGTGCCAGCAGCTTAGTTGGGGCCCTGGGGGCCAACGTCCTGACTTTC. Translation: CASSLVGALGANVLTF. V and J are TRBV7-9 and TRBJ2-6, with TRBD1 as a possible D gene (5 bases). V was shortened by 1 base and J by 4 bases, with 11 bases between the two germline ends. The CDR3 consists of 16 residues. Germline values: CDR1 SEHNR, CDR2 FQNEAQ (reference sequence).

The DNA for the CDR3 is TGTGCCAGCAGCTGGGAAGGAAACACCATATATTTT. Encoded protein: CASSWEGNTIYF. The genes are TRBV5-4 and TRBJ1-3; D gene unclear. Germline lookup yields CDR1 SGHNT and CDR2 YYREEE (reference sequence). This CDR3 has 12 residues. Trimming stripped 3 bases from V and 4 bases from J, with 5 bases between. Full variable domain (missing parts from reference TRBV5-4 and TRBJ1-3): ETGVTQSPTHLIKTRGQQVTLRCSSQSGHNTVSWYQQALGQGPQFIFQYYREEENGRGNFPPRFSGLQFPNYSSELNVNALELDDSALYLCASSWEGNTIYFGEGSWLTVV.

J is TRBJ1-2 and V is TRBV19; 8 bases fit TRBD1. Germline CDR1 LNHDA, CDR2 SQIVND (reference sequence). The CDR3 extends over 14 amino acids. Trimming took 4 bases from V and 7 from J; bases not matched to a gene: 8. DNA for the CDR3: TGTGCCAGTAGTACGCCGGGACAGGCCGGTGGCTACACCTTC. Protein: CASSTPGQAGGYTF.

CDR3 region: CASSPPWRTEAFF. The CDR3 nucleotides read TGTGCCAGCTCACCGCCGTGGAGGACTGAAGCTTTCTTT. The rearrangement joins TRBV18 to TRBJ1-1; D is unresolved. The CDR3 sequence is 13 residues long. V gave up 3 bases and J gave up 5 bases, with 10 bases separating them. CDR1 is KGHSH and CDR2 is LQKENI in the germline V gene.

The chain employs TRBV7-6 and TRBJ1-3; TRBD1 agrees at 8 bases. V was pared by 5 bases and J by 4 bases, with 7 bases of the junction left unmatched. The germline CDR1 and CDR2 sequences are SGHVS and FNYEAQ. The CDR3 runs to 15 residues. The DNA of the CDR3 is TGTGCCAGCAGCGCATCCTGGGACAGGGGAAACACCATATATTTT. Translating it yields CASSASWDRGNTIYF.

The rearrangement links TRBV5-6 to TRBJ2-1; 10 nucleotides line up with TRBD2. V lost 4 bases to trimming and J lost 3 bases; unmatched junction nucleotides: 7. The CDR3 consists of 16 residues. Germline V gives CDR1 SGHDT, CDR2 YYEEEE. The chain's CDR3 is CASSTLAGAVYNEQFF. CDR3 bases: TGTGCCAGCAGCACCCTAGCGGGAGCTGTCTACAATGAGCAGTTCTTC. The full variable domain, completed using reference TRBV5-6 and TRBJ2-1, is DAGVTQSPTHLIKTRGQQVTLRCSPKSGHDTVSWYQQALGQGPQFIFQYYEEEERQRGNFPDRFSGHQFPNYSSELNVNALLLGDSALYLCASSTLAGAVYNEQFFGPGTRLTVL.

This rearrangement joins TRBV21-1 to TRBJ2-1; whether TRBD2, the table's D call, matches the DNA was not checked. TRBV21-1 corresponds to a pseudogene. This CDR3 is 16 amino acids long. The CDR3 DNA reads as TGTGCCAGCAGCAGGGACTTAGGGGCCTCCTACAATGAGCAGTTCTTC. It specifies CASSRDLGASYNEQFF.

The V and J genes are TRBV4-2 and TRBJ2-1; TRBD2 matches at 11 bases. Germline V gene data show CDR1 as LGHNA and CDR2 as YNFKEQ. Trimming took 4 bases from V and 5 from J; bases not matched to a gene: 4. The CDR3 is 15 residues long. This CDR3 is CASSPGTSGDNEQFF. The CDR3 region has the DNA TGTGCCAGCAGCCCCGGGACTAGCGGAGACAATGAGCAGTTCTTC.

The chain is built from TRBV28 and TRBJ1-2, with a tentative D call TRBD1 (5 bases). The CDR3 has 14 residues. From germline, CDR1 is MDHEN and CDR2 SYDVKM. The V gene lost 5 bases and the J gene lost 9 bases, with 19 bases spanning the gap. The CDR3 DNA follows: TGTGCCAGCAGTGAATTGACTCTTTCAGGGAGCTACACCTTC. Protein: CASSELTLSGSYTF.

The chain employs TRBV5-8 and TRBJ2-7, with D perhaps TRBD2 (7 bases). Germline loops: CDR1 SGHTS, CDR2 YDEGEE. V shed 4 bases and J shed 6 bases, with 26 bases lying between them. The CDR3 consists of 17 residues. CDR3 coding DNA: TGTGCCAGCAGCCAAGGGGGGAGGGCCACGGGGCCCGGCGAGCAGTACTTC. It specifies CASSQGGRATGPGEQYF.

The chain joins TRBV6-1 to TRBJ2-1; D unclear. The germline V and J ends were trimmed by 3 bases and 8 bases, with 11 bases remaining between them. The length of the CDR3 is 13 residues. Germline CDR1 and CDR2: MNHNS and SASEGT. In DNA, the CDR3 is TGTGCCAGCAGTGATGAGATGTACGATGAGCAGTTCTTC. Protein sequence: CASSDEMYDEQFF.

The chain has TRBV7-9 and TRBJ2-7, with D tentatively TRBD1 (5 bases). This CDR3 comprises 13 residues. V was shortened by 4 bases and J by 6 bases, with 13 bases between the two germline ends. The germline gives CDR1 SEHNR, CDR2 FQNEAQ (reference sequence). CDR3 amino acids: CASSSTALGEQYF. The CDR3 bases are TGTGCCAGCAGCTCGACAGCACTGGGCGAGCAGTACTTC.

The sample holds one count of this clone. The rearrangement links TRBV19 to TRBJ1-2, with TRBD1 identical over 10 bases. The CDR3 is 14 amino acids. V shed 6 bases, J shed 6 bases, and the junction held 7 bases outside the gene matches. The V gene's germline CDR1 is LNHDA and CDR2 SQIVND (reference sequence). The DNA for the CDR3 is TGTGCCAGTAGAGGAAGACAGGGGGCGGATGGCTACACCTTC. This gives the protein CASRGRQGADGYTF.

The rearrangement joins TRBV5-5 to TRBJ2-2; 10 bases are shared with TRBD2. This CDR3 is 17 amino acids long. V was clipped by 3 bases and J by 1 base; unmatched bases: 6. CDR1 and CDR2 from the germline V gene are SGHKS and YYEKEE (reference sequence). This CDR3 reads CASSSSGSFRNTGELFF. Written as DNA, the CDR3 is TGTGCCAGCAGCTCTAGCGGGAGCTTCCGGAACACCGGGGAGCTGTTTTTT.